This entry lists 3 T cell receptor beta chains sequenced from one sample in a study of blood T cell repertoires in COVID-19. Assay: immunoSEQ multiplex PCR; the TCRdb copy retains only in-frame clones and omits some. The sample includes about 250,000 clones, around 83% of them seen just once. Sequencing input: peripheral blood. These TCRs come from a man older than 75 with acute or convalescent COVID-19.

The chain has TRBV15 and TRBJ1-1; unclear D gene. The length of the CDR3 is 14 residues. V was cut by 0 bases and J by 0 bases, with 5 bases left in between. Germline values: CDR1 LNHNV, CDR2 YYDKDF (reference sequence). This CDR3 is CATSREFMNTEAFF. CDR3 DNA: TGTGCCACCAGCAGAGAGTTTATGAACACTGAAGCTTTCTTT.

The chain combines TRBV6-5 with TRBJ1-2; TRBD1 is a possible D gene (5 bases). CDR1 MNHEY and CDR2 SVGAGI come from the germline V gene. V was cut by 2 bases and J by 8 bases, with 9 bases left in between. The CDR3 length is 12 residues. The CDR3, as DNA: TGTGCCAGCAGTTACGGGCAGGGAGGCTACACCTTC. Amino acid sequence: CASSYGQGGYTF.

This sequence joins TRBV6-1 and TRBJ2-3; D is undetermined. Germline CDR1 is MNHNS and CDR2 is SASEGT. Trimming took 1 base from V and 0 from J, leaving 5 bases between them. The CDR3 has 14 residues. As DNA, the CDR3 is TGTGCCAGCAGTGAAGGAGGAAGCACAGATACGCAGTATTTT. Protein product: CASSEGGSTDTQYF.